These T cell receptor beta chains were read from a single sample in a study of T cells in Graves' hyperthyroidism and ophthalmopathy. TCRdb recomputed calls from the multiplex PCR reads with MiXCR, one row per CDR3 protein. The sample lists about 590,000 distinct CDR3 sequences; approximately 15% were seen once. Sequencing was carried out using blood. The source is a woman between 18 and 30 years old with Graves' ophthalmopathy. Each CDR3 is given with its conserved first and last residue. Each record gives: clone size, J gene, D gene, V gene, CDR3 protein, CDR3 DNA. A D gene is named only where the DNA matches it firmly. A clone size is listed for some rows: how often the clone was seen (once, few, many), or a class if it is expanded.

size: NA
J: TRBJ2-7
D: NA
V: TRBV19
CDR3: CASSIVGASSYEQYF
DNA: TGTGCCAGTAGTATAGTGGGGGCTAGCTCCTACGAGCAGTACTTC

size: NA
J: TRBJ2-7
D: TRBD2
V: TRBV27
CDR3: CASSLSMGGRDYEQYF
DNA: TGTGCCAGCAGTTTATCGATGGGCGGGAGGGACTACGAGCAGTACTTC

size: many
J: TRBJ2-3
D: NA
V: TRBV3-1
CDR3: CASSHVGGGGTDTQYF
DNA: TGTGCCAGCAGCCATGTTGGCGGCGGAGGGACAGATACGCAGTATTTT

size: few
J: TRBJ1-4
D: NA
V: TRBV6-1
CDR3: CASSFYRAEDEKLFF
DNA: TGTGCCAGCAGTTTCTACAGGGCGGAGGATGAAAAACTGTTTTTT

size: many
J: TRBJ2-3
D: NA
V: TRBV29-1
CDR3: CSVEQTSTDTQYF
DNA: TGCAGCGTTGAGCAGACTAGCACAGATACGCAGTATTTT

size: many
J: TRBJ1-2
D: TRBD1
V: TRBV29-1
CDR3: CSVESTTGTGYGYTF
DNA: TGCAGCGTTGAATCAACGACCGGGACAGGCTATGGCTACACCTTC

size: many
J: TRBJ1-6
D: TRBD1
V: TRBV5-1
CDR3: CASSLEERGRSPLHF
DNA: TGCGCCAGCAGCTTGGAGGAGAGGGGGCGGTCACCCCTCCACTTT

size: NA
J: TRBJ2-3
D: TRBD1
V: TRBV12-3/TRBV12-4
CDR3: CASSHRGPSGDTQYF
DNA: TGTGCCAGCAGTCACAGGGGACCTTCTGGAGATACGCAGTATTTT

size: many
J: TRBJ1-1
D: NA
V: TRBV11-2
CDR3: CASSQSRGTEAFF
DNA: TGTGCCAGCAGCCAATCCCGGGGGACTGAAGCTTTCTTT

size: NA
J: TRBJ2-1
D: TRBD1
V: TRBV4-3
CDR3: CASGRLGGQITMRQFF
DNA: TGCGCCAGCGGCCGCCTAGGGGGACAGATCACAATGAGGCAGTTCTTC

size: NA
J: TRBJ1-5
D: TRBD1
V: TRBV27
CDR3: CASSLWDSYNQPQHF
DNA: TGTGCCAGCAGTTTATGGGACAGTTACAATCAGCCCCAGCATTTT

size: many
J: TRBJ2-7
D: NA
V: TRBV27
CDR3: CASGLSIYEQYF
DNA: TGTGCCAGCGGACTATCAATCTACGAGCAGTACTTC

size: many
J: TRBJ1-4
D: NA
V: TRBV12-3/TRBV12-4
CDR3: CASSLGQVNEKLFF
DNA: TGTGCCAGCAGTTTAGGGCAGGTTAATGAAAAACTGTTTTTT

size: NA
J: TRBJ2-3
D: NA
V: TRBV5-1
CDR3: CASSLETTDTQYF
DNA: TGCGCCAGCAGCTTGGAGACCACAGATACGCAGTATTTT

size: NA
J: TRBJ1-4
D: NA
V: TRBV3-1
CDR3: CASSQDGGIQGFNEKLFF
DNA: TGTGCCAGCAGCCAAGATGGAGGGATTCAGGGATTTAATGAAAAACTGTTTTTT

size: many
J: TRBJ1-5
D: TRBD1
V: TRBV6-2/TRBV6-3
CDR3: CASSYDPGQGEQPQHF
DNA: TGTGCCAGCAGTTACGACCCGGGACAGGGCGAGCAGCCCCAGCATTTT

size: many
J: TRBJ1-1
D: NA
V: TRBV12-3/TRBV12-4
CDR3: CASSLAPGFEAFF
DNA: TGTGCCAGCAGTTTAGCGCCTGGATTTGAAGCTTTCTTT

size: many
J: TRBJ2-5
D: TRBD2
V: TRBV11-3
CDR3: CASRKREARRETQYF
DNA: TGTGCCAGCAGAAAGCGGGAGGCCCGAAGGGAGACCCAGTACTTC

size: many
J: TRBJ1-1
D: NA
V: TRBV30
CDR3: CAWEKGPMNTEAFF
DNA: TGTGCCTGGGAGAAGGGACCTATGAACACTGAAGCTTTCTTT

size: few
J: TRBJ2-7
D: TRBD2
V: TRBV5-1
CDR3: CASSLGGSGRYF
DNA: TGCGCCAGCAGCTTGGGAGGTAGCGGGAGGTACTTC

size: NA
J: TRBJ2-1
D: TRBD2
V: TRBV20-1
CDR3: CSARTSDRYISDEQFF
DNA: TGCAGTGCTCGGACTAGCGATCGCTACATTTCCGATGAGCAGTTCTTC

size: NA
J: TRBJ2-2
D: TRBD2
V: TRBV7-2
CDR3: CASSLVQGLAELTGELFF
DNA: TGTGCCAGCAGCTTAGTGCAGGGACTAGCGGAACTCACCGGGGAGCTGTTTTTT

size: NA
J: TRBJ1-1
D: NA
V: TRBV12-3/TRBV12-4
CDR3: CTSSPPNTEAFF
DNA: TGTACCAGCAGTCCACCGAACACTGAAGCTTTCTTT

size: many
J: TRBJ2-1
D: TRBD1
V: TRBV2
CDR3: CASRKPGGTYNEQFF
DNA: TGTGCCAGCAGAAAACCAGGGGGAACCTACAATGAGCAGTTCTTC

size: few
J: TRBJ2-2
D: NA
V: TRBV12-3/TRBV12-4
CDR3: CASSSGRGAGELFF
DNA: TGTGCCAGCAGTTCCGGCCGCGGTGCCGGGGAGCTGTTTTTT

size: many
J: TRBJ2-3
D: TRBD1
V: TRBV29-1
CDR3: CSVAKAGGRADTQYF
DNA: TGCAGCGTTGCGAAGGCAGGGGGAAGGGCAGATACGCAGTATTTT

size: many
J: TRBJ1-2
D: NA
V: TRBV20-1
CDR3: CSATSRQSFNYGYTF
DNA: TGCAGTGCTACCTCAAGACAATCCTTTAACTATGGCTACACCTTC

size: NA
J: TRBJ1-4
D: TRBD1
V: TRBV27
CDR3: CASRPRGQVLLATNEKLFF
DNA: TGTGCCAGCCGACCGAGGGGACAGGTCCTCCTTGCAACTAATGAAAAACTGTTTTTT

size: many
J: TRBJ2-7
D: NA
V: TRBV20-1
CDR3: CSARGWGVDHEQYF
DNA: TGCAGTGCTAGAGGGTGGGGCGTCGACCACGAGCAGTACTTC

size: NA
J: TRBJ1-1
D: NA
V: TRBV24-1
CDR3: CATSVEGDTEAFF
DNA: TGTGCCACCAGTGTAGAGGGGGACACTGAAGCTTTCTTT

size: NA
J: TRBJ2-1
D: TRBD2
V: TRBV6-1
CDR3: CASTSPLAGVDEQFF
DNA: TGTGCCAGCACCTCCCCCCTAGCGGGAGTGGATGAGCAGTTCTTC

size: many
J: TRBJ2-1
D: NA
V: TRBV11-1
CDR3: CASSLSGGYNEQFF
DNA: TGTGCCAGCAGCTTATCTGGCGGATACAATGAGCAGTTCTTC

size: many
J: TRBJ1-2
D: NA
V: TRBV7-2
CDR3: CASSLAAGDYGYTF
DNA: TGTGCCAGCAGCTTAGCGGCGGGCGACTATGGCTACACCTTC

size: NA
J: TRBJ2-5
D: NA
V: TRBV5-5
CDR3: CASSLVRTLQETQYF
DNA: TGTGCCAGCAGCTTGGTCCGGACCTTACAAGAGACCCAGTACTTC

size: NA
J: TRBJ2-2
D: TRBD2
V: TRBV7-3
CDR3: CASSAGRARTTGELFF
DNA: TGTGCCAGCAGCGCCGGGAGGGCCCGTACAACCGGGGAGCTGTTTTTT

size: many
J: TRBJ1-2
D: NA
V: TRBV30
CDR3: CAWQASYGYTF
DNA: TGTGCCTGGCAGGCTTCCTATGGCTACACCTTC

size: NA
J: TRBJ2-7
D: NA
V: TRBV4-2
CDR3: CASSQDRTAYGQYF
DNA: TGTGCCAGCAGCCAAGATAGGACAGCCTACGGGCAGTACTTC

size: many
J: TRBJ1-2
D: NA
V: TRBV12-3/TRBV12-4
CDR3: CASSQRGSYTF
DNA: TGTGCCAGCAGTCAAAGGGGTAGCTACACCTTC

size: many
J: TRBJ2-7
D: NA
V: TRBV3-1
CDR3: CASSQVQGPYEQYF
DNA: TGTGCCAGCAGCCAAGTGCAGGGCCCCTACGAGCAGTACTTC

size: NA
J: TRBJ2-7
D: TRBD1
V: TRBV7-9
CDR3: CASSLRQGEQYF
DNA: TGTGCCAGCAGCTTAAGACAGGGCGAGCAGTACTTC

size: NA
J: TRBJ2-3
D: NA
V: TRBV20-1
CDR3: CAKWTGTDTQYF
DNA: TGCGCTAAATGGACGGGGACAGATACGCAGTATTTT

size: NA
J: TRBJ2-7
D: TRBD2
V: TRBV2
CDR3: CASSGSGLAGAGEQYF
DNA: TGTGCCAGCAGTGGGTCGGGACTAGCGGGAGCAGGGGAGCAGTACTTC

size: few
J: TRBJ2-2
D: TRBD1
V: TRBV27
CDR3: CASTQGAGELFF
DNA: TGTGCCAGCACACAGGGGGCCGGGGAGCTGTTTTTT

size: NA
J: TRBJ1-1
D: NA
V: TRBV11-2
CDR3: CASSQDPGPEAFF
DNA: TGTGCCAGCAGCCAAGACCCAGGGCCTGAAGCTTTCTTT

size: NA
J: TRBJ1-4
D: NA
V: TRBV6-1
CDR3: CASSTSGLSNEKLFF
DNA: TGTGCCAGCAGTACCTCAGGGCTTAGTAATGAAAAACTGTTTTTT

size: NA
J: TRBJ2-7
D: NA
V: TRBV5-6
CDR3: CASRADSYEQYF
DNA: TGTGCCAGCAGGGCAGATTCCTACGAGCAGTACTTC

size: few
J: TRBJ2-2
D: TRBD2
V: TRBV7-8
CDR3: CASSTRTSPTGELFF
DNA: TGTGCCAGCAGCACCAGGACTAGTCCTACCGGGGAGCTGTTTTTT

size: few
J: TRBJ1-3
D: TRBD1
V: TRBV28
CDR3: CASSFGQGAISGNTIYF
DNA: TGTGCCAGCAGTTTCGGACAGGGGGCTATCTCTGGAAACACCATATATTTT

size: few
J: TRBJ1-3
D: TRBD1
V: TRBV20-1
CDR3: CSARDPAAAPGGRNTIYF
DNA: TGCAGTGCTAGAGATCCAGCCGCCGCGCCAGGGGGCAGAAACACCATATATTTT

size: many
J: TRBJ1-1
D: NA
V: TRBV7-9
CDR3: CASSMRAGADLNTEAFF
DNA: TGTGCCAGCAGCATGAGGGCAGGGGCCGACCTTAACACTGAAGCTTTCTTT

size: many
J: TRBJ2-5
D: NA
V: TRBV30
CDR3: CAWSGQIETQYF
DNA: TGTGCCTGGAGTGGGCAGATCGAGACCCAGTACTTC

size: many
J: TRBJ1-5
D: NA
V: TRBV28
CDR3: CASSQRGTGNQPQHF
DNA: TGTGCCAGCAGCCAGCGGGGAACGGGGAATCAGCCCCAGCATTTT

size: many
J: TRBJ1-2
D: TRBD1
V: TRBV29-1
CDR3: CSAKTGAPNYGYTF
DNA: TGCAGCGCCAAGACAGGGGCCCCCAACTATGGCTACACCTTC

size: many
J: TRBJ2-5
D: NA
V: TRBV12-3/TRBV12-4
CDR3: CASSGSQETQYF
DNA: TGTGCCAGCAGTGGGAGTCAAGAGACCCAGTACTTC

size: many
J: TRBJ2-7
D: NA
V: TRBV4-3
CDR3: CASSQELGRGNEQYF
DNA: TGCGCCAGCAGCCAAGAACTAGGCAGAGGGAACGAGCAGTACTTC